These T cell receptor beta chains were read from a single sample in a study of spatial heterogeneity in lung cancer. TCRdb processed the 5' RACE reads anew with MiXCR; each CDR3 protein has one entry. Of roughly 5,300 distinct CDR3 sequences listed, under 9.5% were seen once; the top ten hold approximately 30%. The specimen was lung tumor tissue, collected at surgery. The receptor source for this set is a female donor with early-stage non-small cell lung cancer. Both conserved end residues are part of each CDR3. D genes are given only for firm matches. Clone sizes are given selectively: once, few, many, or a class where the clone is expanded.

v_gene: TRBV19
len: 18
d_gene: NA
abundance: medium-sized
j_gene: TRBJ2-5
CDR3aa: CANPGTGTGLAGVETQYF
CDR3nt: TGTGCCAATCCCGGGACAGGGACCGGGCTAGCGGGGGTAGAGACCCAGTACTTC

v_gene: TRBV18
len: 13
d_gene: NA
abundance: many
j_gene: TRBJ1-1
CDR3aa: CASSQGERTEAFF
CDR3nt: TGTGCCAGCTCACAGGGGGAAAGGACTGAAGCTTTCTTT

v_gene: TRBV28
len: 15
d_gene: TRBD2
abundance: medium-sized
j_gene: TRBJ2-1
CDR3aa: CASKTSGTSYNEQFF
CDR3nt: TGTGCCAGCAAAACTAGCGGTACCTCCTACAATGAGCAGTTCTTC

v_gene: TRBV5-1
len: 17
d_gene: TRBD2
abundance: NA
j_gene: TRBJ2-2
CDR3aa: CASRPNLAGGYTGELFF
CDR3nt: TGCGCCAGCAGACCCAACCTAGCGGGAGGATACACCGGGGAGCTGTTTTTT

v_gene: TRBV5-1
len: 13
d_gene: NA
abundance: many
j_gene: TRBJ1-2
CDR3aa: CASSPGRIYGYTF
CDR3nt: TGCGCCAGCAGCCCGGGACGGATCTATGGCTACACCTTC

v_gene: TRBV6-5
len: 14
d_gene: TRBD1
abundance: medium-sized
j_gene: TRBJ2-7
CDR3aa: CASSYSGGRDEQYF
CDR3nt: TGTGCCAGCAGTTACTCAGGGGGCAGGGACGAGCAGTACTTC

v_gene: TRBV7-6
len: 12
d_gene: NA
abundance: many
j_gene: TRBJ2-5
CDR3aa: CASSLPELGMYF
CDR3nt: TGTGCCAGCAGCTTACCAGAACTAGGGATGTACTTC

v_gene: TRBV9
len: 15
d_gene: NA
abundance: medium-sized
j_gene: TRBJ1-6
CDR3aa: CASSGARVNNSPLHF
CDR3nt: TGTGCCAGCAGCGGCGCCCGGGTAAATAATTCACCCCTCCACTTT

v_gene: TRBV10-2
len: 13
d_gene: TRBD2
abundance: many
j_gene: TRBJ2-1
CDR3aa: CAGGSGTSGSQFF
CDR3nt: TGCGCCGGGGGGTCCGGGACTAGCGGGAGCCAGTTCTTC

v_gene: TRBV9
len: 13
d_gene: NA
abundance: medium-sized
j_gene: TRBJ2-5
CDR3aa: CASSVGGGATQYF
CDR3nt: TGTGCCAGCAGCGTAGGCGGAGGGGCGACCCAGTACTTC

v_gene: TRBV24-1
len: 15
d_gene: NA
abundance: many
j_gene: TRBJ2-3
CDR3aa: CATRSARRDTDTQYF
CDR3nt: TGTGCCACCAGATCCGCGAGGAGGGACACAGATACGCAGTATTTT

v_gene: TRBV24-1
len: 13
d_gene: TRBD1
abundance: many
j_gene: TRBJ2-2
CDR3aa: CATSRTGTGELFF
CDR3nt: TGTGCCACCAGTAGGACAGGCACCGGGGAGCTGTTTTTT

v_gene: TRBV19
len: 15
d_gene: TRBD2
abundance: many
j_gene: TRBJ2-7
CDR3aa: CASSILAGGTYEQYF
CDR3nt: TGTGCCAGTAGTATTCTAGCGGGAGGCACCTACGAGCAGTACTTC

v_gene: TRBV5-6
len: 17
d_gene: NA
abundance: medium-sized
j_gene: TRBJ2-2
CDR3aa: CASSLEATASNTGELFF
CDR3nt: TGTGCCAGCAGCTTGGAAGCGACGGCCTCGAACACCGGGGAGCTGTTTTTT

v_gene: TRBV29-1
len: 13
d_gene: TRBD1
abundance: medium-sized
j_gene: TRBJ1-1
CDR3aa: CSVAGTANTEAFF
CDR3nt: TGCAGCGTTGCTGGGACAGCTAACACTGAAGCTTTCTTT

v_gene: TRBV5-5
len: 16
d_gene: TRBD2
abundance: few
j_gene: TRBJ2-3
CDR3aa: CASSLLASGSSDTQYF
CDR3nt: TGTGCCAGCAGCTTGCTCGCTAGCGGGAGCTCAGATACGCAGTATTTT

v_gene: TRBV20-1
len: 13
d_gene: TRBD2
abundance: few
j_gene: TRBJ2-1
CDR3aa: CSASRDYNNEQFF
CDR3nt: TGCAGTGCTAGTAGGGACTACAACAATGAGCAGTTCTTC

v_gene: TRBV5-5
len: 16
d_gene: NA
abundance: many
j_gene: TRBJ1-4
CDR3aa: CASSLVISGTNEKLFF
CDR3nt: TGTGCCAGCAGCTTGGTCATTTCAGGGACTAATGAAAAACTGTTTTTT

v_gene: TRBV24-1
len: 15
d_gene: NA
abundance: many
j_gene: TRBJ2-3
CDR3aa: CATSWGDRHTDTQYF
CDR3nt: TGTGCCACCTCTTGGGGGGACAGACACACAGATACGCAGTATTTT

v_gene: TRBV5-1
len: 16
d_gene: TRBD1
abundance: many
j_gene: TRBJ2-2
CDR3aa: CASSFQGAPDTGELFF
CDR3nt: TGCGCCAGCAGCTTCCAGGGGGCGCCGGACACCGGGGAGCTGTTTTTT

v_gene: TRBV9
len: 13
d_gene: NA
abundance: many
j_gene: TRBJ2-3
CDR3aa: CASRGSGTDTQYF
CDR3nt: TGTGCCAGCAGGGGATCGGGCACAGATACGCAGTATTTT

v_gene: TRBV4-1
len: 18
d_gene: NA
abundance: medium-sized
j_gene: TRBJ2-1
CDR3aa: CASSQVLRGAGVYNEQFF
CDR3nt: TGCGCCAGCAGCCAAGTTTTACGGGGGGCCGGGGTATACAATGAGCAGTTCTTC

v_gene: TRBV28
len: 16
d_gene: NA
abundance: medium-sized
j_gene: TRBJ2-2
CDR3aa: CASSFPEGLVTGELFF
CDR3nt: TGTGCCAGCAGTTTCCCCGAGGGCCTTGTCACCGGGGAGCTGTTTTTT

v_gene: TRBV9
len: 15
d_gene: NA
abundance: medium-sized
j_gene: TRBJ2-3
CDR3aa: CASSVGEPSTDTQYF
CDR3nt: TGTGCCAGCAGCGTAGGAGAACCCAGCACAGATACGCAGTATTTT

v_gene: TRBV20-1
len: 16
d_gene: TRBD1
abundance: medium-sized
j_gene: TRBJ1-1
CDR3aa: CSARSGTGALYTEAFF
CDR3nt: TGCAGTGCTAGGTCCGGGACAGGGGCCCTCTACACTGAAGCTTTCTTT

v_gene: TRBV25-1
len: 14
d_gene: TRBD1
abundance: medium-sized
j_gene: TRBJ1-3
CDR3aa: CASRGTGSGNTIYF
CDR3nt: TGTGCCAGCAGGGGGACAGGCTCTGGAAACACCATATATTTT

v_gene: TRBV28
len: 14
d_gene: TRBD1
abundance: many
j_gene: TRBJ2-3
CDR3aa: CASSPSGGADTQYF
CDR3nt: TGTGCCAGCAGTCCGTCAGGGGGCGCAGATACGCAGTATTTT

v_gene: TRBV7-2
len: 14
d_gene: NA
abundance: many
j_gene: TRBJ2-1
CDR3aa: CASSLVYEYGEQFF
CDR3nt: TGTGCCAGCAGCTTAGTTTACGAGTACGGTGAGCAGTTCTTC

v_gene: TRBV7-3
len: 13
d_gene: NA
abundance: medium-sized
j_gene: TRBJ2-3
CDR3aa: CASSLVRADTQYF
CDR3nt: TGTGCCAGCAGCCTAGTCCGGGCAGATACGCAGTATTTT

v_gene: TRBV29-1
len: 16
d_gene: TRBD2
abundance: medium-sized
j_gene: TRBJ2-1
CDR3aa: CSVANSGGRSYNEQFF
CDR3nt: TGCAGCGTTGCTAATAGCGGGGGCCGCTCCTACAATGAGCAGTTCTTC

v_gene: TRBV7-9
len: 15
d_gene: NA
abundance: medium-sized
j_gene: TRBJ2-7
CDR3aa: CASSLAGGQNYEQYF
CDR3nt: TGTGCCAGCAGCTTAGCGGGTGGGCAGAACTACGAGCAGTACTTC

v_gene: TRBV3-1
len: 14
d_gene: NA
abundance: many
j_gene: TRBJ2-4
CDR3aa: CASSQEGLENIQYF
CDR3nt: TGTGCCAGCAGCCAAGAGGGCTTGGAAAACATTCAGTACTTC

v_gene: TRBV20-1
len: 14
d_gene: NA
abundance: medium-sized
j_gene: TRBJ1-3
CDR3aa: CSAADVSSGNTIYF
CDR3nt: TGCAGTGCAGCTGACGTTAGCTCTGGAAACACCATATATTTT

v_gene: TRBV28
len: 17
d_gene: TRBD2
abundance: many
j_gene: TRBJ2-3
CDR3aa: CASSSRLGRESTDTQYF
CDR3nt: TGTGCCAGCAGTTCCCGCCTCGGGCGGGAGAGCACAGATACGCAGTATTTT

v_gene: TRBV2
len: 13
d_gene: NA
abundance: many
j_gene: TRBJ1-2
CDR3aa: CASRTGPNYGYTF
CDR3nt: TGTGCCAGCAGGACGGGACCGAACTATGGCTACACCTTC

v_gene: TRBV5-1
len: 14
d_gene: NA
abundance: many
j_gene: TRBJ1-2
CDR3aa: CASSLGQLDYGYTF
CDR3nt: TGCGCCAGCAGCTTGGGGCAGCTTGACTATGGCTACACCTTC

v_gene: TRBV12-3/TRBV12-4
len: 15
d_gene: NA
abundance: medium-sized
j_gene: TRBJ1-1
CDR3aa: CASSPAATRGTEAFF
CDR3nt: TGTGCCAGCAGTCCAGCGGCCACCCGAGGGACTGAAGCTTTCTTT